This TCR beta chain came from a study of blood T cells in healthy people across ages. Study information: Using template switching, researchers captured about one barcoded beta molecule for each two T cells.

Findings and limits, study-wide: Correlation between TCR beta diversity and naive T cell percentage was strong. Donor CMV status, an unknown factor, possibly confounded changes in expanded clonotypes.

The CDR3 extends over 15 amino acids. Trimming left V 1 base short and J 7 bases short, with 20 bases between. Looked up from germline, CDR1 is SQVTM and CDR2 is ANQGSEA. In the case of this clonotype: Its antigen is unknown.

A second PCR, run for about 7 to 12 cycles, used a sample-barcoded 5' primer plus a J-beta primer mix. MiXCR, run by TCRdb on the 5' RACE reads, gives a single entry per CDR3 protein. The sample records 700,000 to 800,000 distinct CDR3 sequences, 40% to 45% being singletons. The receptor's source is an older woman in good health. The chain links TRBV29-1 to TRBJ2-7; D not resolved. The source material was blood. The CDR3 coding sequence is TGCAGCGTTGAAGTAGGGTCATTAGTCGGCAATGAGCAGTACTTC. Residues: CSVEVGSLVGNEQYF.